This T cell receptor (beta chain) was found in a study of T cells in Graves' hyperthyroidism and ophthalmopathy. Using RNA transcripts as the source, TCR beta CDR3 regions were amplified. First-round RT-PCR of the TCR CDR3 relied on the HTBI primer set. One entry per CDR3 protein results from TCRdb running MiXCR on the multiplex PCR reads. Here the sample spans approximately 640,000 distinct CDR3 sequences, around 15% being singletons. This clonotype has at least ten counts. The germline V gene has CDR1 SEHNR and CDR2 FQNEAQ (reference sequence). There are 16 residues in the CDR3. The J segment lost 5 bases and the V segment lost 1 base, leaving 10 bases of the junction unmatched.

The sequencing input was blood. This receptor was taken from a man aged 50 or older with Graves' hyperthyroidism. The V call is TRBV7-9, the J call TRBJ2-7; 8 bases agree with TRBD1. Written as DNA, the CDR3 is TGTGCCAGCAGCTTAGTGGGGCGGACAGGGCTGCACGAGCAGTACTTC. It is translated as CASSLVGRTGLHEQYF.